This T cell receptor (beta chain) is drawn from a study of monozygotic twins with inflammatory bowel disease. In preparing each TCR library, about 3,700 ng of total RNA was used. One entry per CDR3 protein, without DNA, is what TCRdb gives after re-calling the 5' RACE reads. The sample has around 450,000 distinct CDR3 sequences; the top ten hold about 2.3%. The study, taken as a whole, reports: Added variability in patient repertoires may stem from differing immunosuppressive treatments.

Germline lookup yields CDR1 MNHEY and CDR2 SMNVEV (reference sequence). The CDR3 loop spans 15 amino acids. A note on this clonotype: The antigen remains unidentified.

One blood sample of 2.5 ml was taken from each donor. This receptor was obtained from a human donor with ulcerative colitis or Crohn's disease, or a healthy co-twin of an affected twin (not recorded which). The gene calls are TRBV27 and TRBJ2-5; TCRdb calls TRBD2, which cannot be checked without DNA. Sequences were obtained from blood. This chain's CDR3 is CASRWLAGGQETQYF.